Detailed here is one T cell receptor beta chain. What it binds is unknown. This sample was taken from a study of blood T cells in healthy people across ages. For the second PCR, which ran for about 7 to 12 cycles, a sample-barcoded 5' primer and a J-beta primer mix were used. MiXCR was run by TCRdb on the 5' RACE reads, yielding one entry per CDR3 protein. Of roughly 790,000 distinct CDR3 sequences in the sample, roughly two fifths were seen once. The study, taken as a whole, reports: Roughly linear age-related decline in beta diversity appeared, significant by age around 40.

V was clipped by 7 bases and J by 2 bases; unmatched bases: 9. Germline V gene data show CDR1 as MDHEN and CDR2 as SYDVKM. CDR3 size: 15 residues. Sequencing input: blood. V usage is TRBV28 and J usage is TRBJ2-7; 9 bases are a match to TRBD1. The receptor's source is a woman aged 60-75 years in good health. The CDR3 DNA is TGTGCCAGCATCAAAGTGGGACAGGGTACCTACGAGCAGTACTTC. Its protein product is CASIKVGQGTYEQYF.